This TCR beta chain originates from a study of blood T cell repertoires in COVID-19. As originally analysed: Estimation of nucleated cell counts was performed using reference gene primer amplification. Assay: immunoSEQ multiplex PCR; the TCRdb copy retains only in-frame clones and omits some. V and J calls plus clone size are reproduced from that table; the DNA served to infer D and trimming. The repertoire holds 95,000 to 150,000 clones, with around 80% as singletons. This CDR3 region has 12 residues. V lost 9 bases and J 3 bases, leaving 9 bases between the germline ends. CDR1 and CDR2 (germline): LNHDA, SQIVND (reference sequence).

This sequence was found in a woman older than 75 with acute or convalescent COVID-19. Sequenced input: peripheral blood. The genes are TRBV19 and TRBJ1-5, with D possibly being TRBD1 (5 bases). The DNA of the CDR3 is TGTGCCAGCCACAGGTTCAATCAGCCCCAGCATTTT. It is translated as CASHRFNQPQHF. Variable domain in full (rest from reference TRBV19 and TRBJ1-5): DGGITQSPKYLFRKEGQNVTLSCEQNLNHDAMYWYRQDPGQGLRLIYYSQIVNDFQKGDIAEGYSVSREKKESFPLTVTSAQKNPTAFYLCASHRFNQPQHFGDGTRLSIL.